These 18 T cell receptor beta chains originate from one sample sequenced in a study of blood T cell repertoires in COVID-19. Using immunoSEQ multiplex PCR, the repertoire was profiled, and TCRdb retains in-frame clones only, with some absent. The data show some 140,000 clones, with 65% to 80% seen just once and less than 4.5% held by the top ten. The sequenced sample consisted of peripheral blood. The receptors were sampled from a man aged 60 to 69 with acute or convalescent COVID-19.

J is TRBJ2-7 and V is TRBV28, with TRBD1 matching 11 bases. From germline, CDR1 is MDHEN and CDR2 SYDVKM. The CDR3 loop spans 14 amino acids. J lost 12 bases, V lost 2 bases, and 9 bases had no gene match. CDR3 protein: CASSLNPGQGVGYF. Written as DNA, the CDR3 is TGTGCCAGCAGTTTAAACCCGGGACAGGGGGTAGGGTACTTC.

This clone was recorded a few times. The J gene is TRBJ1-1, the V gene TRBV6-5; weak D call: TRBD1 (6 bases). The V gene's germline CDR1 is MNHEY and CDR2 SVGAGI. This CDR3 spans 15 amino acids. V lost 7 bases to trimming and J lost 6 bases, with 21 bases between them. The DNA of the CDR3 is TGTGCCAGCAAGCCACCCAGGGGAGTAGGTTCTGAAGCTTTCTTT. It is translated as CASKPPRGVGSEAFF.

J is TRBJ2-5 and V is TRBV28, with D hard to call. The germline V gene encodes CDR1 MDHEN and CDR2 SYDVKM. V lost 5 bases and J 5 bases, leaving 15 bases between the germline ends. The CDR3 is 14 residues long. This CDR3 is CASSPLEESETQYF. The DNA for the CDR3 is TGTGCCAGCAGTCCCCTCGAGGAGTCGGAGACCCAGTACTTC.

The chain links TRBV2 to TRBJ1-1, with 8 bases matching TRBD1. This CDR3 spans 14 amino acids. The ends lost 4 bases at V and 2 bases at J; junction bases unmatched: 3. Germline V lookup: CDR1 SNHLY, CDR2 FYNNEI. CDR3 DNA sequence: TGTGCCAGCAGTGGGACAGGGTTTAACACTGAAGCTTTCTTT. Amino acid sequence: CASSGTGFNTEAFF. Full variable domain (rest looked up from reference TRBV2 and TRBJ1-1): EPEVTQTPSHQVTQMGQEVILRCVPISNHLYFYWYRQILGQKVEFLVSFYNNEISEKSEIFDDQFSVERPDGSNFTLKIRSTKLEDSAMYFCASSGTGFNTEAFFGQGTRLTVV.

The chain is built from TRBV18 and TRBJ2-3; D not resolved. The CDR3 totals 13 residues. CDR1 and CDR2 from the germline V gene are KGHSH and LQKENI. The ends were cut back, 0 bases at V and 4 bases at J, with 5 bases in the middle. Written as DNA, the CDR3 is TGTGCCAGCTCACCACCTCCATCAGATACGCAGTATTTT. Protein: CASSPPPSDTQYF.

This chain links TRBV27 with TRBJ2-2; D uncertain. Germline V gene data show CDR1 as MNHEY and CDR2 as SMNVEV (reference sequence). The CDR3 spans 14 residues. V was pared by 3 bases and J by 4 bases, with 9 bases between. CDR3 bases: TGTGCCAGCAGTTTTCAGCGTTTCACCGGGGAGCTGTTTTTT. Its protein product is CASSFQRFTGELFF.

This chain uses TRBV7-2 with TRBJ2-3; 9 nucleotides align to TRBD2. This CDR3 is 15 amino acids long. V gave up 4 bases and J gave up 6 bases; unmatched junction bases: 8. The germline CDR1 and CDR2 sequences are SGHTA and FQGNSA. This CDR3 reads CASSSGIAGADTQYF. The CDR3 region has the DNA TGTGCCAGCAGCTCCGGAATAGCGGGAGCGGATACGCAGTATTTT.

The sample holds a few counts of this clone. The chain is built from TRBV25-1 and TRBJ2-7, with TRBD1 identical over 8 bases. From germline, CDR1 is MGHDK and CDR2 SYGVNS. Trimming removed 2 bases from V and 4 bases from J; junction bases left unmatched: 4. This CDR3 is built from 14 residues. CDR3 region: CASSEDRGAYEQYF. In DNA form, the CDR3 reads TGTGCCAGCAGTGAAGACAGGGGAGCGTACGAGCAGTACTTC.

This sequence joins TRBV25-1 and TRBJ1-4; D may be TRBD1 (6 bases). Between the trimmed V and J ends, which lost 0 bases and 5 bases, there was a span of 13 bases. Germline V gives CDR1 MGHDK, CDR2 SYGVNS. The CDR3 covers 16 residues. The CDR3 DNA reads TGTGCCAGCAGTGAATATACAGGGCCGGAGAATGAAAAACTGTTTTTT. Its protein product is CASSEYTGPENEKLFF.

The V call is TRBV7-9, the J call TRBJ2-4; D not certain. Germline V gene lookup returns CDR1 SEHNR and CDR2 FQNEAQ (reference sequence). Trimming shortened V by 5 bases and J by 7 bases, and 9 bases separated the two germline ends. This CDR3 is built from 12 residues. The CDR3 DNA is TGTGCCAGCAGCCCTCCAGGCAACATTCAGTACTTC. Amino acid sequence: CASSPPGNIQYF. Full variable domain (rest looked up from reference TRBV7-9 and TRBJ2-4): DTGVSQNPRHKITKRGQNVTFRCDPISEHNRLYWYRQTLGQGPEFLTYFQNEAQLEKSRLLSDRFSAERPKGSFSTLEIQRTEQGDSAMYLCASSPPGNIQYFGAGTRLSVL.

The V gene is TRBV11-2, the J gene TRBJ2-1; TRBD2 is a possible D gene (5 bases). The V end lost 2 bases, the J end lost 2 bases, and 7 bases lay between the germline ends. The CDR3 has 14 residues. Germline-derived CDR1 and CDR2 are SGHAT and FQNNGV. The CDR3 nucleotides read TGTGCCAGCAGCTTATACGGGACCTACAATGAGCAGTTCTTC. It encodes CASSLYGTYNEQFF.

As DNA, the CDR3 is TGTGCCAGCAGCCGCCCAGATAACACTGAAGCTTTCTTT. This encodes CASSRPDNTEAFF. The chain has TRBV6-5 and TRBJ1-1, with D uncertain. Between the trimmed V and J ends, which lost 6 bases and 2 bases, there was a span of 10 bases. CDR3 length: 13 residues. Germline CDR1 MNHEY, CDR2 SVGAGI.

This clone was seen a few times. V usage is TRBV13 and J usage is TRBJ1-2, with TRBD1 as a possible D gene (6 bases). V was cut by 0 bases and J by 2 bases, with 13 bases left in between. Germline CDR1 and CDR2: PRHDT and FYEKMQ (reference sequence). The CDR3 contains 16 residues. The DNA for the CDR3 is TGTGCCAGCAGCTTAGGGGGTGGACAGCGAAACTATGGCTACACCTTC. This translates into CASSLGGGQRNYGYTF.

The chain has TRBV19 and TRBJ1-5, with a possible D match to TRBD1 (5 bases). V dropped 4 bases and J dropped 1 base, with 11 bases sitting between them. The CDR3 sequence is 15 residues long. Germline V gene sequence: CDR1 LNHDA, CDR2 SQIVND (reference sequence). CDR3 amino acids: CASSNGAASNQPQHF. CDR3 in DNA: TGTGCCAGTAGTAATGGGGCAGCGAGCAATCAGCCCCAGCATTTT.

The chain has TRBV5-1 and TRBJ2-7; 12 bases align to TRBD2. CDR3 size: 18 residues. J lost 0 bases, V lost 2 bases, and 9 bases had no gene match. The germline V gene encodes CDR1 SGHRS and CDR2 YFSETQ. CDR3 in DNA: TGCGCCAGCAGCTTACAAGGGACTAGCGGGCTAAGCTCCTACGAGCAGTACTTC. This gives the protein CASSLQGTSGLSSYEQYF.

CDR3 bases: TGCGCCAGCAGCCAATCCACCGAGAGCGATCAGCCCCAGCATTTT. It specifies CASSQSTESDQPQHF. The chain links TRBV4-1 to TRBJ1-5; no firm D call. Trimming removed 2 bases from V and 5 bases from J, with 13 bases in between. Per germline, CDR1 MGHRA and CDR2 YSYEKL. This CDR3 is 15 amino acids long.

The chain has TRBV19 and TRBJ2-7; 7 bases map to TRBD2. Germline V gives CDR1 LNHDA, CDR2 SQIVND (reference sequence). With V trimmed by 2 bases and J by 4 bases, 8 bases remained unmatched. This CDR3 has 15 residues. CDR3 region: CASSIKAGREYEQYF. As DNA, the CDR3 is TGTGCCAGTAGTATAAAGGCAGGGAGGGAATACGAGCAGTACTTC.

Turning to this clone: The sample contains more than one DNA sequence encoding this CDR3. This chain links TRBV5-1 with TRBJ2-1, with TRBD2 identical over 14 bases. CDR3 length equals 18 residues. Germline V gene sequence: CDR1 SGHRS, CDR2 YFSETQ. With 3 bases clipped from V and 0 bases from J, the junction kept 5 bases outside the gene matches. DNA for the CDR3: TGCGCCAGCAGCTCGGGACTAGCGGGAGCCGGCTCCTACAATGAGCAGTTCTTC. Translation gives CASSSGLAGAGSYNEQFF.